A selection of T cell receptor beta chains follows, all from one sample in a study of T cell responses to AZD1222 COVID-19 vaccine. TCRdb keeps only in-frame clones here, not all; method: immunoSEQ multiplex PCR. The repertoire consists of 250,000 to 300,000 clones, with 85% to 95% occurring once and the leading ten covering around 0.57%. The sample in question was peripheral blood, obtained 28 days after the second AZD1222 dose. The receptor set was obtained from an adult who received the AZD1222 COVID-19 vaccine. CDR3s include the opening cysteine and the closing phenylalanine or tryptophan. Each record gives: clone size, J gene, D gene, V gene, CDR3 protein, CDR3 DNA. A D gene is named only where the DNA matches it firmly. Expanded clones are given a class, and other clones once, few, many or no size at all.

NA TRBJ1-2 NA TRBV4-2 CASSQDFEGYTF TGTGCCAGCAGCCAAGATTTTGAGGGCTACACCTTC
NA TRBJ2-5 NA TRBV3-1/TRBV3-2 CASSASSGRGETQYF TGTGCCAGCAGCGCCTCAAGCGGTAGGGGGGAGACCCAGTACTTC
NA TRBJ1-3 NA TRBV7-2 CASSLEATGNTIYF TGTGCCAGCAGCTTAGAGGCGACGGGAAACACCATATATTTT
NA TRBJ2-1 TRBD2 TRBV5-4 CASSPPREGEQFF TGTGCCAGCAGCCCCCCCCGGGAGGGTGAGCAGTTCTTC
NA TRBJ1-2 NA TRBV3-1/TRBV3-2 CASSQAWDKSNYGYTF TGTGCCAGCAGCCAAGCTTGGGACAAATCTAACTATGGCTACACCTTC
NA TRBJ1-5 NA TRBV30 CAWSRRGDQPQHF TGTGCCTGGAGTCGGCGGGGAGATCAGCCCCAGCATTTT
NA TRBJ1-1 NA TRBV6-5 CASSYSNPGRNTEAFF TGTGCCAGCAGTTACTCGAACCCAGGGAGAAACACTGAAGCTTTCTTT
NA TRBJ1-1 TRBD1 TRBV7-8 CASSLVERQGMNTEAFF TGTGCCAGCAGCTTAGTAGAGAGACAGGGCATGAACACTGAAGCTTTCTTT
NA TRBJ2-1 TRBD1 TRBV24-1 CATSDSGQGAGNEQFF TGTGCCACCAGTGATTCCGGACAGGGGGCAGGGAATGAGCAGTTCTTC
NA TRBJ1-2 NA TRBV28 CASTQPQVYGYTF TGTGCCAGCACCCAACCACAGGTCTATGGCTACACCTTC
NA TRBJ1-5 NA TRBV5-1 CASSPLPNNPPQHF TGCGCCAGCAGCCCCCTCCCGAATAATCCGCCCCAGCATTTT
NA TRBJ1-3 NA TRBV30 CAWSGASSGNTIYF TGTGCCTGGAGTGGGGCATCCTCTGGAAACACCATATATTTT
NA TRBJ1-4 TRBD1 TRBV15 CATSITGGAEKLFF TGTGCCACCAGCATCACAGGGGGTGCTGAAAAACTGTTTTTT
NA TRBJ1-2 NA TRBV6-5 CASRPRGYYGYTF TGTGCCAGCAGGCCACGGGGATACTATGGCTACACCTTC
few TRBJ2-7 NA TRBV28 CASSWAYEQYF TGTGCCAGCAGTTGGGCCTACGAGCAGTACTTC
NA TRBJ1-2 NA TRBV25-1 CASSVAGANYGYTF TGTGCCAGCAGTGTAGCAGGGGCTAACTATGGCTACACCTTC
NA TRBJ2-3 NA TRBV5-6 CASSLSGGTDTQYF TGTGCCAGCAGCTTGTCCGGGGGCACAGATACGCAGTATTTT
NA TRBJ2-2 TRBD2 TRBV7-3 CASSLTSGGTGELFF TGTGCCAGCAGCCTCACTAGCGGGGGAACCGGGGAGCTGTTTTTT
NA TRBJ2-1 NA TRBV6-1 CASSTRVGEQFF TGTGCCAGCAGTACGCGAGTGGGTGAGCAGTTCTTC
NA TRBJ2-2 NA TRBV29-1 CSAGMGDTGELFF TGCAGCGCTGGGATGGGGGACACCGGGGAGCTGTTTTTT
NA TRBJ1-1 TRBD1 TRBV18 CASSRRQGENTEAFF TGTGCCAGCTCACGACGACAGGGGGAGAACACTGAAGCTTTCTTT
NA TRBJ1-2 NA TRBV14 CASSQVPGPSYGYTF TGTGCCAGCAGCCAAGTTCCGGGACCTTCCTATGGCTACACCTTC
NA TRBJ1-2 NA TRBV6-5 CASKRQNYGYTF TGTGCCAGCAAAAGACAGAACTATGGCTACACCTTC
NA TRBJ2-7 TRBD2 TRBV7-2 CASSLRGWLAGAYEQYF TGTGCCAGCAGCTTAAGGGGTTGGCTAGCGGGGGCCTACGAGCAGTACTTC
NA TRBJ1-6 NA TRBV7-2 CASSLGGTGFYSPLHF TGTGCCAGCAGCTTAGGAGGCACAGGGTTTTATTCACCCCTCCACTTT
few TRBJ2-1 TRBD2 TRBV28 CASSLVGLAGSYNEQFF TGTGCCAGCAGTTTGGTCGGACTAGCTGGCTCCTACAATGAGCAGTTCTTC
once TRBJ2-1 NA TRBV19 CASSIVQGVGNEQFF TGTGCCAGTAGTATAGTACAGGGAGTGGGCAATGAGCAGTTCTTC
NA TRBJ2-7 NA TRBV5-4 CASSLGVGNSYEQYF TGTGCCAGCAGCTTGGGTGTTGGAAACTCCTACGAGCAGTACTTC
NA TRBJ2-2 TRBD2 TRBV5-1 CASSLGLAENTGELFF TGCGCCAGCAGCTTGGGGCTAGCGGAGAACACCGGGGAGCTGTTTTTT
NA TRBJ2-2 NA TRBV19 CASSTTGNTGELFF TGTGCCAGTAGTACGACAGGCAACACCGGGGAGCTGTTTTTT
NA TRBJ2-7 NA TRBV9 CASSPGAAYEQYF TGTGCCAGCAGCCCGGGGGCAGCCTACGAGCAGTACTTC
NA TRBJ2-7 NA TRBV27 CASSLNGGGGYEQYF TGTGCCAGCAGTTTAAACGGAGGGGGGGGATACGAGCAGTACTTC
NA TRBJ2-3 TRBD2 TRBV5-1 CASSFSSGSTDTQYF TGCGCCAGCAGCTTTTCTAGCGGAAGCACAGATACGCAGTATTTT
NA TRBJ1-2 NA TRBV28 CASSSRHRSRYTF TGTGCCAGCAGTTCACGACACAGGAGCCGCTACACCTTC
NA TRBJ1-1 NA TRBV5-1 CASSLGPLGTEAFF TGCGCCAGCAGCCTGGGACCCCTAGGCACTGAAGCTTTCTTT